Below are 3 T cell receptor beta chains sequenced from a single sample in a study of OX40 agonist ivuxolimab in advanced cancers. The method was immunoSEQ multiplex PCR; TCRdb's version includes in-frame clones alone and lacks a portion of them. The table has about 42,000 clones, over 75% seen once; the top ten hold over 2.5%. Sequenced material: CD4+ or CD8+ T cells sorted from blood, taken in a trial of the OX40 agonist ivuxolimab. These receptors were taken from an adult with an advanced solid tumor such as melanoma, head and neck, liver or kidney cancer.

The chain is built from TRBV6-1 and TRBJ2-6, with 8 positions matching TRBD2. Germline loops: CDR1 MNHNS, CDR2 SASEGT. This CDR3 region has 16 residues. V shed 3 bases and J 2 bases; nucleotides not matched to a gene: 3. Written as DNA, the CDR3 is TGTGCCAGCAGTGAGATGACTAGCGCTGGGGCCAACGTCCTGACTTTC. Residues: CASSEMTSAGANVLTF.

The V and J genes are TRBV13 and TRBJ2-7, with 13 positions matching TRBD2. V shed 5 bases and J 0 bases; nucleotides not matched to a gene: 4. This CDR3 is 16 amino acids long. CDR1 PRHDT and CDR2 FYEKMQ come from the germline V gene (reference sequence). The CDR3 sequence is CASSEWTSGSSYEQYF. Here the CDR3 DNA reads TGTGCCAGCAGCGAATGGACTAGCGGGAGCTCCTACGAGCAGTACTTC.

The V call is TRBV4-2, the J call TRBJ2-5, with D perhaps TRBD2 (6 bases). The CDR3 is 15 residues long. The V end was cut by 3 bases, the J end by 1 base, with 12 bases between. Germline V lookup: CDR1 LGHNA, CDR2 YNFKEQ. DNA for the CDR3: TGTGCCAGCAGCCACCCCGGGACTTCCCAAGAGACCCAGTACTTC. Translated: CASSHPGTSQETQYF.